This paragraph reports one T cell receptor beta chain. Cohorts were based on clinical histories the participants reported. This specimen comes from a study of blood T cell repertoires in COVID-19. On the study more broadly: From the United States, Italy and Spain came samples of acute and convalescent COVID-19.

The ends were cut back, 0 bases at V and 3 bases at J, with 12 bases in the middle. The CDR3 is 16 amino acids. The V gene's germline CDR1 is LNHNV and CDR2 YYDKDF (reference sequence). Using immunoSEQ multiplex PCR, the repertoire was profiled, and TCRdb retains in-frame clones only, with some absent. This table holds about 300,000 clones, under 90% found once. This sequence joins TRBV15 and TRBJ1-5, with D maybe TRBD1 (5 bases). The sample taken for sequencing was PBMCs or T cells enriched from blood (not recorded which). This TCR derives from a man younger than 40 who had recovered from COVID-19. The CDR3 nucleotides read TGTGCCACCAGCAGAGAGAGGACACGGTCCAATCAGCCCCAGCATTTT. Translated: CATSRERTRSNQPQHF. Based on the CDR3 plus reference TRBV15 and TRBJ1-5, the full variable domain is DAMVIQNPRYQVTQFGKPVTLSCSQTLNHNVMYWYQQKSSQAPKLLFHYYDKDFNNEADTPDNFQSRRPNTSFCFLDIRSPGLGDTAMYLCATSRERTRSNQPQHFGDGTRLSIL.